This T cell receptor (beta chain) comes out of a study of T cell responses to AZD1222 COVID-19 vaccine. The germline gives CDR1 LNHDA, CDR2 SQIVND (reference sequence). Trimming cost V 5 bases and J 3 bases, with 8 bases left between them. The CDR3 is 13 residues long. Method: immunoSEQ multiplex PCR; TCRdb's copy keeps in-frame clones and lacks some. Its table lists about 140,000 clones. General study points: Reportedly, nearly half of unique spike TCRs recognized epitopes outside B.1.351/B.1.1.7 mutations. Spike as a whole was targeted by vaccine-associated CD4 TCRs, dominant at 160-218 and 743-854.

Remarks on this clone: The antigen remains unidentified.

The sequencing input was peripheral blood. This TCR was sampled from an adult in good health. The chain links TRBV19 to TRBJ1-5; D uncertain. This CDR3 reads CASSRTVNQPQHF. The CDR3 DNA sequence: TGTGCCAGTAGTCGGACGGTCAATCAGCCCCAGCATTTT.